The rows below give T cell receptor beta chains drawn from one sample of a study of cytomegalovirus exposure and HLA in healthy donors. Profiled with immunoSEQ multiplex PCR; TCRdb holds only in-frame clones, not every one. The sample shows 120,000 or so clones, around 75% of them seen only once. The sample comprised PBMCs. The source of these receptors is a woman aged 50 to 65 in good health and CMV-seropositive. Both conserved end residues are part of each CDR3. Each record gives: clone size, J gene, D gene, V gene, CDR3 DNA, CDR3 protein. The D gene is left open where the match is weak. Clone size appears in some rows only: once, few, many, or a class for an expanded clone.

>once|TRBJ2-5|.|TRBV27
TGTGCCAGCAGTTTATGGGCAGGGGAAGAGACCCAGTACTTC
CASSLWAGEETQYF
>.|TRBJ2-5|TRBD2|TRBV23-1
TGCGCCAGCAGCCAACACTGGCGGGGGAGATGGGAAGAGACCCAGTACTTC
CASSQHWRGRWEETQYF
>.|TRBJ1-6|.|TRBV27
TGTGCCAGCAGTTTTTCGAGGAGCTCCTATAATTCACCCCTCCACTTT
CASSFSRSSYNSPLHF
>few|TRBJ2-4|TRBD1|TRBV13
TGTGCCAGCAGCACTCAGGGGGCGCGAGCCAAAAACATTCAGTACTTC
CASSTQGARAKNIQYF
>.|TRBJ2-3|.|TRBV4-1
TGCGCCAGCAGCCAAGAGGCCGCAGATACGCAGTATTTT
CASSQEAADTQYF
>.|TRBJ1-1|.|TRBV11-3
TGTGCCAGCAGCTCCACAAGGGGGAACACTGAAGCTTTCTTT
CASSSTRGNTEAFF
>few|TRBJ1-4|.|TRBV25-1
TGTGCCAGCCGCCGGCCGGGGGATGAAAAACTGTTTTTT
CASRRPGDEKLFF
>.|TRBJ1-5|TRBD1|TRBV4-1
TGCGCCAGCAGCCAAGATACAGGGGTATATACCAATCAGCCCCAGCATTTT
CASSQDTGVYTNQPQHF
>.|TRBJ1-2|.|TRBV27
TGTGCCAGCAGCCCCAACAGGCGGGGTGGCTACACCTTC
CASSPNRRGGYTF
>.|TRBJ1-3|.|TRBV6-1
TGTGCCAGCAGTGAATTGGGGGGTTTCTCTGGAAACACCATATATTTT
CASSELGGFSGNTIYF
>.|TRBJ1-2|.|TRBV18
TGTGCCAGCTCACCACCGGGGGCTCCGCTCAACTATGGCTACACCTTC
CASSPPGAPLNYGYTF
>few|TRBJ2-5|.|TRBV20-1
TGCAGTGCCTCTCCTGTAGAGACCCAGTACTTC
CSASPVETQYF
>.|TRBJ2-3|.|TRBV4-1
TGCGCCAGCAGCCAAAGCCGGGGGGCCTCTAGCACAGATACGCAGTATTTT
CASSQSRGASSTDTQYF
>.|TRBJ2-7|.|TRBV7-2
TGTGCCAGCAGCTTAGCGCGAGGGGGCGAGCAGTACTTC
CASSLARGGEQYF
>.|TRBJ2-7|TRBD2|TRBV7-2
TGTGCCAGCAGCCTCGGGACGGGACTAGCGGGAGAGCAGTACTTC
CASSLGTGLAGEQYF
>.|TRBJ1-1|TRBD1|TRBV6-1
TGTGCCAGCAGTGATTGGACAGGATATGAAGCTTTCTTT
CASSDWTGYEAFF
>.|TRBJ1-2|.|TRBV6-5
TGTGCCAGCAATCCCACAGGGCTAGGATATGGCTACACCTTC
CASNPTGLGYGYTF
>.|TRBJ1-1|.|TRBV29-1
TGCAGCGTTGTCAGTGTTATGAACACTGAAGCTTTCTTT
CSVVSVMNTEAFF
>.|TRBJ2-7|.|TRBV18
TGTGCCAGCTCACCGGATAGCTCCCCCTCTCGCGAGCAGTACTTC
CASSPDSSPSREQYF
>.|TRBJ1-5|.|TRBV13
TGTGCCAGCAGCTCCGACCGGGGGCCCCAGCATTTT
CASSSDRGPQHF
>.|TRBJ1-2|.|TRBV7-3
TGTGCCAGCAGCTTAATTCCGGCCCTGGGGGCCTACACCTTC
CASSLIPALGAYTF
>.|TRBJ1-1|TRBD1|TRBV5-1
TGCGCCAGCAGCCCACAGGGGGCCCTTGAAGCTTTCTTT
CASSPQGALEAFF
>once|TRBJ2-3|TRBD1|TRBV6-5
TGTGCCAGCAGTTCCGTCTCGACAGGGGCTGGAGATACGCAGTATTTT
CASSSVSTGAGDTQYF
>once|TRBJ2-7|.|TRBV2
TGTGCCAGCAGTGATCAGGGATACTCCTACGAGCAGTACTTC
CASSDQGYSYEQYF
>.|TRBJ2-5|.|TRBV21-1
TGTGCCAGCATCTCGACAGCGACCCAAGAGACCCAGTACTTC
CASISTATQETQYF
>few|TRBJ2-4|.|TRBV11-2
TGTGCCAGCAGCCCCGCGAATCTTGTCCAGTACTTC
CASSPANLVQYF
>.|TRBJ1-2|TRBD1|TRBV30
TGTGCCTGGAGTGGACCTGTGACAGGGGTGCGAGGCTACACCTTC
CAWSGPVTGVRGYTF
>.|TRBJ1-5|.|TRBV5-6
TGTGCCAGCAGCTGGGCCGGGGGGACTCCCCAGCATTTT
CASSWAGGTPQHF
>.|TRBJ1-1|.|TRBV12-5
TGTGCTAGTGCCCCCTTCGTTGGGGCGCGGGGGGACACTGAAGCTTTCTTT
CASAPFVGARGDTEAFF